These 12 T cell receptor beta chains were all obtained from the same sample, sequenced in a study of PD-L1 blockade in urothelial cancer. Described time point: pretreatment peripheral blood. Sequencing used immunoSEQ multiplex PCR; TCRdb keeps in-frame clones, though not all of them. Of just under 40,000 clones in the sample, roughly nine tenths are singletons; the top ten hold 11%. Sequences were derived from PBMCs, sampled around atezolizumab (anti-PD-L1) treatment. The receptors originated from a woman aged 55 to 70 with urothelial cancer.

This clone was counted a single time. The conserved closing phenylalanine or tryptophan is absent in this CDR3, likely reflecting a read error. The limits of the CDR3 on the DNA are not certain, so only TCRdb's listed CDR3 is given. J is TRBJ2-7 and V is TRBV5-4; the listed D gene, TRBD1, was not tested against the DNA. The CDR3 length equals 13 residues, ends included. Looked up from germline, CDR1 is SGHNT and CDR2 is YYREEE (reference sequence). CDR3 amino acids: CASSFPGGQPPSL.

The rearrangement uses TRBV27 and TRBJ1-1; perhaps TRBD1 as D (5 bases). The CDR3 totals 15 residues. Germline V gene sequence: CDR1 MNHEY, CDR2 SMNVEV (reference sequence). V lost 6 bases and J lost 1, with 15 bases in between. The CDR3 DNA reads TGTGCCAGCAGACTCTCAGGGTGGGGGAACACTGAAGCTTTCTTT. Translating gives CASRLSGWGNTEAFF.

CDR3 in DNA: TGTGCCAGCAGCCAGACAAGGGGGTACTACGAGCAGTACTTC. Its protein product is CASSQTRGYYEQYF. The V gene is TRBV14, the J gene TRBJ2-7; D might be TRBD1 (6 bases). The CDR3 contains 14 residues. Trimming removed 3 bases at V and 3 bases at J, with 12 bases between. Germline V CDR1 and CDR2: SGHDN, FVKESK.

The chain has TRBV27 and TRBJ2-7; unclear D gene. This CDR3 spans 14 amino acids. Germline loops: CDR1 MNHEY, CDR2 SMNVEV (reference sequence). V was cut by 6 bases and J by 2 bases, with 14 bases left in between. CDR3 bases: TGTGCCAGCAGCATAGCTTCGGAGACCTACGAGCAGTACTTC. The encoded protein is CASSIASETYEQYF.

This chain uses TRBV19 with TRBJ1-5; D is possibly TRBD1 (5 bases). The CDR3 totals 17 residues. Trimming shortened V by 3 bases and J by 4 bases, and 19 bases separated the two germline ends. In germline, CDR1 is LNHDA, CDR2 SQIVND (reference sequence). The DNA for the CDR3 is TGTGCCAGTAGTATTACCTCAGGGTCGGGTCAGAATCAGCCCCAGCATTTT. Residues: CASSITSGSGQNQPQHF.

The CDR3 region is CASSLMADEQFF. The CDR3 DNA reads as TGTGCCAGCAGCTTAATGGCAGATGAGCAGTTCTTC. The J gene is TRBJ2-1, the V gene TRBV7-9; no firm D call. This CDR3 has 12 residues. V was cut by 2 bases and J by 8 bases, with 7 bases left in between. Germline CDR1 reads SEHNR; CDR2 reads FQNEAQ (reference sequence).

The gene calls are TRBV4-1 and TRBJ2-7, with 13 positions matching TRBD2. Germline V gives CDR1 MGHRA, CDR2 YSYEKL. The CDR3 has 20 amino acids. With 4 bases clipped from V and 4 bases from J, the junction kept 19 bases outside the gene matches. The chain's CDR3 is CASSRSGLAGAPGVVYEQYF. In DNA form, the CDR3 reads TGCGCCAGCAGCCGGTCAGGACTAGCGGGAGCTCCTGGGGTCGTTTACGAGCAGTACTTC.

The chain couples TRBV11-3 to TRBJ2-1; the match to TRBD1 covers 8 bases. V was pared by 8 bases and J by 3 bases, with 12 bases of the junction left unmatched. The CDR3 sequence is 16 residues long. Germline values: CDR1 SGHNT, CDR2 YENEEA. CDR3: CASSPQKGTGYNEQFF. CDR3 coding DNA: TGTGCCAGCTCGCCCCAAAAGGGGACAGGCTACAATGAGCAGTTCTTC.

The genes are TRBV11-2 and TRBJ2-7, with 7 nucleotides matching TRBD1. CDR1 is SGHAT, CDR2 FQNNGV, per germline. Trimming cost V 5 bases and J 2 bases; bases outside gene matches: 9. The CDR3 has 15 amino acids. The CDR3 protein is CASSPLSGTAYEQYF. In DNA form, the CDR3 reads TGTGCCAGCAGCCCTTTATCCGGGACAGCCTACGAGCAGTACTTC.

This clone was seen only once. Other DNA sequences in this specimen translate into the identical CDR3. V usage is TRBV5-6 and J usage is TRBJ2-1; 12 bases match TRBD2. The germline V gene encodes CDR1 SGHDT and CDR2 YYEEEE. This CDR3 has 17 amino acids. The V and J ends lost 2 bases and 5 bases, in that order; junction bases with no gene match: 8. CDR3 sequence: CASSFGQTSGSDNEQFF. CDR3 in DNA: TGTGCCAGCAGCTTTGGGCAGACTAGCGGGAGTGACAATGAGCAGTTCTTC.

The chain joins TRBV4-1 to TRBJ2-7; TRBD2 aligns across 9 bases. V was clipped by 6 bases and J by 2 bases; unmatched bases: 8. The CDR3 consists of 15 residues. In germline, CDR1 is MGHRA, CDR2 YSYEKL. The CDR3, as DNA: TGCGCCAGCAGGGGAACTAGCGGGCTACCCTACGAGCAGTACTTC. Protein: CASRGTSGLPYEQYF.

J is TRBJ2-7 and V is TRBV4-3, with a weak D call TRBD2 (7 bases). CDR1 LGHNA and CDR2 YSLEER come from the germline V gene. This CDR3 is 15 amino acids long. V was cut by 1 base and J by 7 bases, with 17 bases left in between. The chain's CDR3 is CASSQVAAGAKEQYF. CDR3 nucleotides: TGCGCCAGCAGCCAAGTTGCGGCGGGGGCAAAAGAGCAGTACTTC.